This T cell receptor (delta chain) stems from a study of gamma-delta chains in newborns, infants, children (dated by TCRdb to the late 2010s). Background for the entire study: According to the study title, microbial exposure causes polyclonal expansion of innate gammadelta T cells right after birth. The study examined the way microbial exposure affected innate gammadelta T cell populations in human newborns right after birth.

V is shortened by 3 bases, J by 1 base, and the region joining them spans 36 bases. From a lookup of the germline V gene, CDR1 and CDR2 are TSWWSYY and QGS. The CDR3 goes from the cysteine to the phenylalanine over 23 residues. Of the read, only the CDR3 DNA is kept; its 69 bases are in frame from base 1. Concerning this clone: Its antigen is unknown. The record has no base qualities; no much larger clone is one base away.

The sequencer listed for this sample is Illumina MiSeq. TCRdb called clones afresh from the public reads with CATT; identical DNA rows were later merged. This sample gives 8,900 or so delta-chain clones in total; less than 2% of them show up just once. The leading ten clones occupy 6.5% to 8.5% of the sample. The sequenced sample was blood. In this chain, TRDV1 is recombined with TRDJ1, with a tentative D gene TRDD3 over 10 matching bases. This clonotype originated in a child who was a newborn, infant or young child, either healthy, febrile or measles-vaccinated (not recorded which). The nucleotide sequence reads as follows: TGTGCTCTTGGGGATCCCTCCCTTCCTACGCTACCGGGGGATACGACAGCCACCGATAAACTCATCTTT. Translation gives CALGDPSLPTLPGDTTATDKLIF.